This T cell receptor (beta chain) was observed in a study of vaccination effects on CD4 cells after COVID-19. About the research overall: Following the second dose by a median of 72 days, the post-vaccine samples were obtained. Study observations and caveats: The study found that only 1 of 255 vaccine-induced clones from healthy vaccinees cross-reacted with common cold coronaviruses.

V was clipped by 0 bases and J by 6 bases, with 14 bases between them. Germline V gene sequence: CDR1 SGHTA, CDR2 FQGNSA. The CDR3 is 15 residues long. Antigen-specific CD4+ T cell clonotypes were called by their expansion after viral peptide-pool culture in ViraFEST. Isolation of CD4+ T cells took place after about ten days of culture. All study participants received two doses of BNT162b2 or mRNA-1273 vaccine. In regard to this clone: Its target is unknown.

Assay used: immunoSEQ multiplex PCR; TCRdb lists only in-frame clones, some missing. The sample has approximately 16,000 clones, 75% seen once. Sequences were derived from CD4+ T cells from PBMCs cultured with HCoV-NL63 spike peptides, sampled after COVID-19 vaccination. V and J are TRBV7-2 and TRBJ1-2; D is undetermined. The TCR comes from a human donor who received a COVID-19 vaccine. CDR3 DNA sequence: TGTGCCAGCAGCTTAGCCGGTATCGGAAGGGATGGCTACACCTTC. This translates into CASSLAGIGRDGYTF.